The sequence of this TCR beta chain was determined in a study of blood T cell repertoires in COVID-19. Study details: Spain, Italy and the United States supplied samples that represented acute and convalescent COVID-19. T cells, B-cell-depleted T cells, or PBMCs supplied cDNA or gDNA.

The assay was immunoSEQ multiplex PCR, and TCRdb's table has in-frame clones only and misses some. The sample comprises 200,000 to 250,000 clones, approximately 86% of which are singletons, and about 15% rests with the top ten. Participants, about 18 to 90 years old, spanned 25 or so US areas. The material sequenced was PBMCs or T cells enriched from blood (not recorded which). This clonotype originated in a woman aged 50 to 65 with acute COVID-19.

The CDR3 is CASSTPPGQGSNQPQHF. CDR3 nucleotides: TGTGCCAGCTCCACGCCTCCCGGACAGGGAAGCAATCAGCCCCAGCATTTT. The chain is built from TRBV2 and TRBJ1-5, with 8 nucleotides matching TRBD1. Looked up from germline, CDR1 is SNHLY and CDR2 is FYNNEI. V lost 8 bases to trimming and J lost 1 base; unmatched junction nucleotides: 13. This CDR3 is 17 amino acids long. Supplemented by reference TRBV2 and TRBJ1-5, the full variable domain reads EPEVTQTPSHQVTQMGQEVILRCVPISNHLYFYWYRQILGQKVEFLVSFYNNEISEKSEIFDDQFSVERPDGSNFTLKIRSTKLEDSAMYFCASSTPPGQGSNQPQHFGDGTRLSIL.